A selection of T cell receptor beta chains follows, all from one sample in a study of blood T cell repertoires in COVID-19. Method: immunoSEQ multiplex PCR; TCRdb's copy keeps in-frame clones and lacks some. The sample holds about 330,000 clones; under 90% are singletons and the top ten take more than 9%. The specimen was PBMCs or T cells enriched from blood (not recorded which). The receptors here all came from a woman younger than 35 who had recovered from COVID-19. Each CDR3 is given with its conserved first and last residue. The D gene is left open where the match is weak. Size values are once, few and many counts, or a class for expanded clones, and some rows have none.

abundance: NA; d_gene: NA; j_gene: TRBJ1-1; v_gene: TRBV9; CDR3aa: CASSPGTRAEAFF; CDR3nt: TGTGCCAGCAGTCCAGGGACTCGGGCTGAAGCTTTCTTT
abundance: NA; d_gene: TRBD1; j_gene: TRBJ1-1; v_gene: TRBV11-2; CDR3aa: CASSFGVGQGNTEAFF; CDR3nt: TGTGCCAGCAGCTTCGGAGTGGGACAGGGGAACACTGAAGCTTTCTTT
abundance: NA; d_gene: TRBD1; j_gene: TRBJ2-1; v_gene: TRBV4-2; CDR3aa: CASSQETGDYNEQFF; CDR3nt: TGTGCCAGCAGCCAAGAGACAGGGGACTACAATGAGCAGTTCTTC
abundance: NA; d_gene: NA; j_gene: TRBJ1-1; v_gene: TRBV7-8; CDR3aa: CASSFPNRDTEAFF; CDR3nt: TGTGCCAGCAGCTTTCCAAACAGAGACACTGAAGCTTTCTTT
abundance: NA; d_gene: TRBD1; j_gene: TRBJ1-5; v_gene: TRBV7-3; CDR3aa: CASGWETGNNQPQHF; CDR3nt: TGTGCCAGCGGCTGGGAGACAGGGAACAATCAGCCCCAGCATTTT
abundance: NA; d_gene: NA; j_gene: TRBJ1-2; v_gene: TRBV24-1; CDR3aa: CATSENDRPNGYTF; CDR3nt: TGTGCCACCAGTGAAAACGACAGGCCCAATGGCTACACCTTC
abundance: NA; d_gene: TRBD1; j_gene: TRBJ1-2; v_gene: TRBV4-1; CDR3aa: CASSQVGQVYYGYTF; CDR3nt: TGCGCCAGCAGCCAAGTCGGACAGGTTTACTATGGCTACACCTTC
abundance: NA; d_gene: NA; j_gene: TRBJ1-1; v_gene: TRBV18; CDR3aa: CASSTRGQNTEAFF; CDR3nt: TGTGCCAGCTCGACCCGTGGGCAGAACACTGAAGCTTTCTTT
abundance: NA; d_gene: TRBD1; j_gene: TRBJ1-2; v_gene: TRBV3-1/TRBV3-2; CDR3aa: CASSQAFGQGVNGYTF; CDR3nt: TGTGCCAGCAGCCAAGCCTTTGGACAGGGGGTAAATGGCTACACCTTC
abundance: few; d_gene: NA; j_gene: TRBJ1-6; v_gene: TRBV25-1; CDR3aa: CASSEGGTGNNSPLHF; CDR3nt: TGTGCCAGCAGTGAAGGGGGTACAGGGAATAATTCACCCCTCCACTTT
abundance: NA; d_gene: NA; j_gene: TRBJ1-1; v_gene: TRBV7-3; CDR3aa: CASSLMSGGQLTEAFF; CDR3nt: TGTGCCAGCAGCTTAATGTCCGGGGGTCAACTCACTGAAGCTTTCTTT
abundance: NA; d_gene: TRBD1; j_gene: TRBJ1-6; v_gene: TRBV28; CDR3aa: CASRSGGGASYNSPLHF; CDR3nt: TGTGCCAGCAGATCAGGAGGGGGCGCCTCCTATAATTCACCCCTCCACTTT
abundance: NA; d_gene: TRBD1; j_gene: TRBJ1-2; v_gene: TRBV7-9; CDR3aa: CASSLIQGGYGYTF; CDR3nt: TGTGCCAGCAGCTTAATACAGGGGGGCTATGGCTACACCTTC
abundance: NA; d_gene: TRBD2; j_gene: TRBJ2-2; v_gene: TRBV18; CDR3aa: CASSPSLGLAGGISTGELFF; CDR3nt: TGTGCCAGCTCACCATCGTTGGGACTAGCGGGAGGCATCAGCACCGGGGAGCTGTTTTTT
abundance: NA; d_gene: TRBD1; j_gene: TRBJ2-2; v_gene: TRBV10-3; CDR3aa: CAISSGTEITGELFF; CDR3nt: TGTGCCATCTCCTCCGGGACAGAGATCACCGGGGAGCTGTTTTTT
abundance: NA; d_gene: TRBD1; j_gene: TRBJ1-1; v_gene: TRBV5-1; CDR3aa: CASSTTGGRPPHF; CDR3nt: TGCGCCAGCAGCACGACAGGGGGCCGTCCTCCCCACTTT
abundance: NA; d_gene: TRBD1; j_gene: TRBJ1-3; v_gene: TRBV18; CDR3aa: CASSQRQRQGAGNTIYF; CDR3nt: TGTGCCAGCTCACAAAGGCAGCGACAGGGGGCTGGAAACACCATATATTTT
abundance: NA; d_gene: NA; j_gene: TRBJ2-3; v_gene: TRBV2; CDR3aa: CASIREALENTQYF; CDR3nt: TGTGCCAGCATCCGAGAGGCCCTAGAGAATACGCAGTATTTT
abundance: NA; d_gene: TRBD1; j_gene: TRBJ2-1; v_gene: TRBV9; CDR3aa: CASSLTRTGIHEQFF; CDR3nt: TGTGCCAGCAGCCTAACAAGGACAGGGATCCATGAGCAGTTCTTC
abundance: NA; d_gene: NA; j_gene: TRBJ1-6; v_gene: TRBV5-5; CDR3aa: CASSLETAGGNSPLHF; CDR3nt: TGTGCCAGCAGCTTGGAGACGGCCGGAGGTAATTCACCCCTCCACTTT
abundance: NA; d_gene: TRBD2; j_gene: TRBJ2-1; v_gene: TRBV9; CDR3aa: CASSVGGGTSKQFF; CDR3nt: TGTGCCAGCAGCGTCGGGGGCGGGACTAGCAAGCAGTTCTTC
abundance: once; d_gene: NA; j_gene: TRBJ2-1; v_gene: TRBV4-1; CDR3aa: CASSQSYYNEQFF; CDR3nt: TGCGCCAGCAGCCAAAGCTACTACAATGAGCAGTTCTTC
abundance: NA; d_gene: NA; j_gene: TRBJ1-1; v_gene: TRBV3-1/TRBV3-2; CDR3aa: CASSHERSGIGMNTEAFF; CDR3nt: TGTGCCAGCAGCCACGAAAGGAGCGGAATTGGCATGAACACTGAAGCTTTCTTT
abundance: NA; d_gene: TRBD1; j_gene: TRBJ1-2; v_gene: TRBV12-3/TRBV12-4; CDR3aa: CASSPGQTYGYTF; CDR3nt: TGTGCCAGCAGCCCGGGACAGACCTATGGCTACACCTTC
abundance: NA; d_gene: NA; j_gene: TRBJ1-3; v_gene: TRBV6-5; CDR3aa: CAGQEGIGPGNTIYF; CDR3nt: TGTGCCGGACAAGAAGGGATTGGGCCCGGAAACACCATATATTTT
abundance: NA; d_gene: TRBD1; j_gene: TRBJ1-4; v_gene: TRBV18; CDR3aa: CASSPRDSTKEKLFF; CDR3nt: TGTGCCAGCTCACCTAGGGACAGCACAAAGGAAAAACTGTTTTTT
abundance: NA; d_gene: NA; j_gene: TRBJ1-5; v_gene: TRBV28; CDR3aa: CASSFLGNQPQHF; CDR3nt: TGTGCCAGCAGTTTCTTAGGCAATCAGCCCCAGCATTTT
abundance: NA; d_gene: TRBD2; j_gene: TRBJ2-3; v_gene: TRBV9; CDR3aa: CASSETSGEGTQYF; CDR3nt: TGTGCCAGCAGCGAGACTAGCGGGGAAGGTACGCAGTATTTT
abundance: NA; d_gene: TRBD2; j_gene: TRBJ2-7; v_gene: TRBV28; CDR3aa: CASTPGGSLSYEQYF; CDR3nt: TGTGCCAGCACTCCCGGGGGGTCTCTCTCCTACGAGCAGTACTTC
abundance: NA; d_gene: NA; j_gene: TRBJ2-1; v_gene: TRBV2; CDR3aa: CASSTGTSNEQFF; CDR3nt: TGTGCCAGCAGTACCGGGACTTCCAATGAGCAGTTCTTC
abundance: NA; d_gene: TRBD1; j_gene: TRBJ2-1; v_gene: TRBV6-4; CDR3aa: CASSDSIGTVLFF; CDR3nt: TGTGCCAGCAGTGACTCGATAGGGACAGTCTTGTTCTTC
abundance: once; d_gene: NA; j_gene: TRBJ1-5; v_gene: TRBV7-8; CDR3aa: CASSLAGTGDQPQHF; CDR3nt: TGTGCCAGCAGCTTAGCGGGGACGGGAGATCAGCCCCAGCATTTT
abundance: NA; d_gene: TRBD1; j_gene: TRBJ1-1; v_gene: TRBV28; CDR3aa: CASSQPGQMNTEAFF; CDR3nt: TGTGCCAGCAGTCAGCCGGGACAGATGAACACTGAAGCTTTCTTT
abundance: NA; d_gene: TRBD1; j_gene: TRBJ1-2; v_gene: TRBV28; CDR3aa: CASRRPTGGHGYTF; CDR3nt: TGTGCCAGCAGACGCCCGACAGGGGGCCATGGCTACACCTTC
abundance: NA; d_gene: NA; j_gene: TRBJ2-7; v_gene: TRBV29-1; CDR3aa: CSVKLGAYEQYF; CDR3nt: TGCAGCGTGAAGCTAGGGGCCTACGAGCAGTACTTC
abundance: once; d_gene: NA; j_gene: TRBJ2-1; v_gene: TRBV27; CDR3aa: CASSFGGVLNEQFF; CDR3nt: TGTGCCAGCAGTTTTGGTGGAGTTCTTAATGAGCAGTTCTTC
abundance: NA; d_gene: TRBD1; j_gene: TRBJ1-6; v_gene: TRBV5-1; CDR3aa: CASSLGTGALHF; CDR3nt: TGCGCCAGCAGCTTGGGGACAGGGGCCCTCCACTTT
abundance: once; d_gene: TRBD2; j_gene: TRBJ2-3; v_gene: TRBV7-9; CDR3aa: CASSSTIATSASTDTQYF; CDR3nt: TGTGCCAGCAGCTCCACAATCGCGACTAGCGCCAGCACAGATACGCAGTATTTT
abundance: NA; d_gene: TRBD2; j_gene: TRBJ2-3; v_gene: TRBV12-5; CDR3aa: CASGLPSGGSDTQYF; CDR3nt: TGTGCTAGTGGTTTACCTAGCGGGGGGTCAGATACGCAGTATTTT
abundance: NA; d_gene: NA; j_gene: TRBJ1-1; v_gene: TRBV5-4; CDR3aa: CASSAGTMNTEAFF; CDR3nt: TGTGCCAGCAGTGCCGGGACAATGAACACTGAAGCTTTCTTT
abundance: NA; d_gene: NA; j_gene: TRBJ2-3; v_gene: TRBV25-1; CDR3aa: CASSEFSGLSDTQYF; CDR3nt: TGTGCCAGCAGTGAATTCTCGGGACTTAGCGATACGCAGTATTTT
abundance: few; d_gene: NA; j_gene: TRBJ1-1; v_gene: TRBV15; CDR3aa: CATSRQGSATEAFF; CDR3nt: TGTGCCACCAGCAGACAGGGGTCTGCGACTGAAGCTTTCTTT
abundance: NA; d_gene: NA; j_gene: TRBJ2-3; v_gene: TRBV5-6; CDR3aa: CASSLEWTSTDTQYF; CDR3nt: TGTGCCAGCAGCTTGGAGTGGACTAGCACAGATACGCAGTATTTT